The 7 T cell receptor beta chains below were found in one sample sequenced in a study of immune cell composition in non-small cell lung cancer. The normal lung sample lay at least 3 cm, and maximally far, from the tumour. Sequenced by immunoSEQ multiplex PCR; TCRdb stores in-frame clones only, minus some. The sample consists of 15,000 to 20,000 clones, over 65% of them appearing once. The same sample was also used in a study of CD4 T cells in lung cancer.

Sequencing was carried out using non-adjacent lung tissue. These receptor sequences come from a human donor with non-small cell lung cancer.

The rearrangement joins TRBV6-6 to TRBJ1-5; D not resolved. This CDR3 is built from 14 residues. Germline V CDR1 and CDR2: MNHNY, SVGAGI (reference sequence). Trimming pared 8 bases from V and 1 base from J, leaving 12 bases between. The CDR3, as DNA: TGTGCCAGCCAAGCGGGCCTCAGCAATCAGCCCCAGCATTTT. Translated, it gives CASQAGLSNQPQHF.

The chain employs TRBV5-1 and TRBJ2-5; D may correspond to TRBD1 or TRBD2 (6 bases each). Germline V gives CDR1 SGHRS, CDR2 YFSETQ. The V end lost 0 bases, the J end lost 4 bases, and 10 bases lay between the germline ends. CDR3 length equals 14 residues. The CDR3 region has the DNA TGCGCCAGCAGCTTGGCGGGGGCGCGAGAGACCCAGTACTTC. Its protein is CASSLAGARETQYF.

The J gene is TRBJ1-6, the V gene TRBV27, with 10 bases matching TRBD1. This CDR3 has 15 amino acids. With 3 bases clipped from V and 4 bases from J, the junction kept 0 bases outside the gene matches. Per the germline V gene, CDR1 is MNHEY and CDR2 is SMNVEV (reference sequence). The CDR3 nucleotides read TGTGCCAGCAGTTTGGGACAGGGGTATAATTCACCCCTCCACTTT. This sequence encodes CASSLGQGYNSPLHF.

This chain uses TRBV7-2 with TRBJ1-1; D uncertain. Germline CDR1 is SGHTA and CDR2 is FQGNSA. V lost 2 bases, J lost 1 base, and 5 bases lay in between. The CDR3 spans 13 residues. For the CDR3, the DNA is TGTGCCAGCAGCTTAAACAGGAACACTGAAGCTTTCTTT. This translates into CASSLNRNTEAFF.

The J gene is TRBJ1-1, the V gene TRBV6-5; no clear D. This CDR3 contains 13 residues. Germline V gene sequence: CDR1 MNHEY, CDR2 SVGAGI. Trimming left V 7 bases short and J 3 bases short, with 12 bases between. The CDR3 bases are TGTGCCAGCAACCTCGACGGGCACACTGAAGCTTTCTTT. The encoded protein is CASNLDGHTEAFF.

The gene calls are TRBV5-3 and TRBJ1-1; 7 nucleotides agree with TRBD1. TRBV5-3 is placed among ORFs of uncertain function. Trimming took 0 bases from V and 7 from J; bases not matched to a gene: 6. This CDR3 is 14 amino acids long. The CDR3 DNA sequence: TGTGCCAGAAGCTTGGACAGGGGATTAGGTGAAGCTTTCTTT. Translation gives CARSLDRGLGEAFF.

This clone has a handful of counts. The chain is built from TRBV27 and TRBJ1-5; maybe TRBD1 (6 bases). This CDR3 contains 16 residues. The V gene lost 4 bases and the J gene lost 2 bases, with 15 bases spanning the gap. The germline V gene encodes CDR1 MNHEY and CDR2 SMNVEV (reference sequence). The CDR3 nucleotides are TGTGCCAGCAGTTCCCAGGGGCCAACGGGCAATCAGCCCCAGCATTTT. Residues: CASSSQGPTGNQPQHF.